This entry lists 22 T cell receptor beta chains sequenced from one sample in a study of siplizumab effects on memory and regulatory T cells. Profiling relied on immunoSEQ multiplex PCR, and the TCRdb table lists in-frame clones only, not all of them. This sample yields around 100,000 clones, of which approximately 91% are seen a single time; 0.14% to 0.15% belongs to the top ten. Sequencing input: CD4+ T cells sorted from blood. Receptors originate from a human donor in good health.

The chain employs TRBV4-3 and TRBJ2-5, with 7 bases aligning to TRBD2. The trim removed 4 bases at V and 4 bases at J, leaving 6 bases unmatched. The CDR3 totals 14 residues. Germline values: CDR1 LGHNA, CDR2 YSLEER. This chain's CDR3 is CASSPLREGETQYF. The CDR3 DNA follows: TGCGCCAGCAGCCCCCTCAGGGAGGGAGAGACCCAGTACTTC.

The rearrangement links TRBV28 to TRBJ1-3; D gene uncertain. The CDR3 length is 16 residues. Trimming pared 6 bases from V and 0 bases from J, leaving 15 bases between. Germline V lookup: CDR1 MDHEN, CDR2 SYDVKM. The CDR3 is CASRSPGSYSGNTIYF. CDR3 sequence (DNA): TGTGCCAGCAGAAGCCCTGGTTCCTACTCTGGAAACACCATATATTTT.

CDR3 protein: CASSGGRTEAFF. In nucleotides, the CDR3 is TGTGCCAGCAGCGGGGGACGCACTGAAGCTTTCTTT. The V call is TRBV9, the J call TRBJ1-1, with D perhaps matching TRBD1 (5 bases). V was trimmed by 3 bases and J by 4 bases, leaving 7 bases between them. Germline lookup yields CDR1 SGDLS and CDR2 YYNGEE. CDR3 length equals 12 residues.

CDR3 sequence: CASSGLAGVPNEQFF. In nucleotides, the CDR3 is TGTGCCAGCAGTGGACTAGCGGGGGTACCCAATGAGCAGTTCTTC. J is TRBJ2-1 and V is TRBV2, with 12 nucleotides matching TRBD2. Germline loops: CDR1 SNHLY, CDR2 FYNNEI. The V gene end was trimmed by 4 bases and the J gene end by 6 bases; junction bases not matched to a gene: 4. CDR3 length: 15 amino acids.

This chain links TRBV7-3 with TRBJ1-2; D gene uncertain. Germline loops: CDR1 SGHTA, CDR2 FQGTGA. The CDR3 is made up of 13 amino acids. Between the trimmed V and J ends, which lost 2 bases and 2 bases, there was a span of 6 bases. Written as DNA, the CDR3 is TGTGCCAGCAGCTTACTGGGAAACTATGGCTACACCTTC. As protein: CASSLLGNYGYTF.

There are a few counts of this clone. V gene TRBV19 combines with J gene TRBJ2-2; 8 nucleotides match TRBD1. Trimming cost V 5 bases and J 4 bases; bases outside gene matches: 3. CDR3 length equals 14 residues. In germline, CDR1 is LNHDA, CDR2 SQIVND (reference sequence). The DNA of the CDR3 is TGTGCCAGTAGTTGGGGACAGGTCACCGGGGAGCTGTTTTTT. This encodes CASSWGQVTGELFF.

The chain links TRBV19 to TRBJ2-5; 12 bases match TRBD2. The germline V gene has CDR1 LNHDA and CDR2 SQIVND (reference sequence). The ends lost 5 bases at V and 5 bases at J; junction bases unmatched: 12. The CDR3 consists of 17 residues. The CDR3 bases are TGTGCCAGTAGTGACCGACTAGCGGGGGTTCGGGGGGAGACCCAGTACTTC. Residues: CASSDRLAGVRGETQYF.

The V and J genes are TRBV18 and TRBJ2-7; TRBD1 aligns across 9 bases. CDR1 is KGHSH and CDR2 is LQKENI in the germline V gene. Losses at the gene ends were 5 bases for V and 4 bases for J; bases not matched to a gene: 15. CDR3 size: 17 residues. The CDR3 coding sequence is TGTGCCAGCTCATCCCCCACTACAGGGGGCGCAGTATACGAGCAGTACTTC. Its translation: CASSSPTTGGAVYEQYF.

The V call is TRBV5-4, the J call TRBJ2-1, with 12 bases aligning to TRBD2. Germline-derived CDR1 and CDR2 are SGHNT and YYREEE (reference sequence). V dropped 5 bases and J dropped 3; count of bases not matched to a gene: 6. CDR3 length: 16 residues. CDR3 sequence (DNA): TGTGCCAGCAGAGTAACTAGCGGGGGGTTCTACAATGAGCAGTTCTTC. The encoded protein is CASRVTSGGFYNEQFF.

This sequence joins TRBV2 and TRBJ2-7, with 8 bases lining up with TRBD1. Germline CDR1 reads SNHLY; CDR2 reads FYNNEI. The CDR3 runs 15 residues. V shed 0 bases and J 3 bases; nucleotides not matched to a gene: 4. The CDR3 is CASSEAGQANYEQYF. The CDR3 coding sequence is TGTGCCAGCAGTGAAGCGGGACAGGCTAACTACGAGCAGTACTTC.

This rearrangement joins TRBV7-2 to TRBJ2-5, with D uncertain. The CDR3 spans 13 residues. Germline CDR1 SGHTA, CDR2 FQGNSA. Trimming left V 5 bases short and J 5 bases short, with 12 bases between. For the CDR3, the DNA is TGTGCCAGCAGCCGAAGTGGTAGCGAGACCCAGTACTTC. Translated: CASSRSGSETQYF.

V is TRBV12-5 and J is TRBJ2-7, with D unclear. V gave up 1 base and J gave up 0 bases, with 13 bases separating them. Germline V gene sequence: CDR1 LGHNT, CDR2 FRNRAP. The CDR3 is made up of 16 amino acids. For the CDR3, the DNA is TGTGCTAGTGGTTTGGACTGGGCTTCCTCCTCCTACGAGCAGTACTTC. This gives the protein CASGLDWASSSYEQYF.

The gene calls are TRBV6-5 and TRBJ2-7; D tentatively fits TRBD1 or TRBD2 (5 bases each). V was shortened by 7 bases and J by 2 bases, with 15 bases between the two germline ends. The CDR3 is 14 residues long. Germline V gene data show CDR1 as MNHEY and CDR2 as SVGAGI. CDR3 protein: CASTRDGSPYEQYF. The CDR3 DNA reads as TGTGCCAGCACCCGGGACGGATCACCCTACGAGCAGTACTTC.

This clone has a handful of counts. The V call is TRBV6-5, the J call TRBJ1-6, with TRBD1 as a possible D gene (5 bases). In germline, CDR1 is MNHEY, CDR2 SVGAGI. The CDR3 covers 12 residues. Trimming took off 6 bases at V and 8 bases at J, with 8 bases between the two ends. In nucleotides, the CDR3 is TGTGCCAGCAGCTCGACAGATTCACCCCTCCACTTT. It specifies CASSSTDSPLHF.

This clone was seen a single time. The V gene is TRBV6-5, the J gene TRBJ2-7; D gene ambiguous. Deletions cut 10 bases from V and 3 bases from J, with 7 bases between. CDR1 MNHEY and CDR2 SVGAGI come from the germline V gene. CDR3 size: 10 residues. The CDR3 DNA reads TGTGCCACGCCAAACTACGAGCAGTACTTC. It specifies CATPNYEQYF.

The chain recombines TRBV11-2 with TRBJ2-1, with D perhaps assigned TRBD1 or TRBD2 (5 bases each). Germline assignment: CDR1 SGHAT and CDR2 FQNNGV. The CDR3 covers 16 residues. The V end was cut by 5 bases, the J end by 3 bases, with 17 bases between. The CDR3 sequence is CASSTGTVGSYNEQFF. CDR3 bases: TGTGCCAGCAGCACCGGGACCGTTGGGAGCTACAATGAGCAGTTCTTC.

The chain combines TRBV5-5 with TRBJ2-2; TRBD1 matches 7 bases. Per the germline V gene, CDR1 is SGHKS and CDR2 is YYEKEE (reference sequence). The J segment lost 4 bases and the V segment lost 0 bases, leaving 3 bases of the junction unmatched. The CDR3 length is 15 residues. CDR3 protein: CASSLAGQSTGELFF. CDR3 nucleotide sequence: TGTGCCAGCAGCTTGGCGGGACAGTCCACCGGGGAGCTGTTTTTT.

This chain links TRBV10-2 with TRBJ2-3; D call uncertain. CDR3 length: 12 residues. Trimming removed 7 bases from V and 4 bases from J, with 9 bases in between. Germline V gives CDR1 WSHSY, CDR2 SAAADI. This chain's CDR3 is CASTKTSDTQYF. CDR3 nucleotide sequence: TGCGCCAGCACGAAGACGTCAGATACGCAGTATTTT.

The gene calls are TRBV12-5 and TRBJ2-5; the D gene is possibly TRBD1 (5 bases). The V end was cut by 2 bases, the J end by 4 bases, with 17 bases between. The germline CDR1 and CDR2 sequences are LGHNT and FRNRAP. The CDR3 consists of 16 residues. The CDR3 loop reads CASGLPQGAKPETQYF. CDR3 in DNA: TGTGCTAGTGGTTTGCCGCAAGGGGCTAAGCCAGAGACCCAGTACTTC.

This sequence joins TRBV11-3 and TRBJ2-7; D is undetermined. From germline, CDR1 is SGHNT and CDR2 YENEEA. This CDR3 is built from 12 residues. With 4 bases removed from V and 5 bases from J, the gap between germline ends came to 9 bases. The CDR3 DNA reads TGTGCCAGCAGCTCCGGCGGCCACGAGCAGTACTTC. It is translated as CASSSGGHEQYF.

Only a few counts were recorded for this clone. The junction departs from the called germline gene at one end, perhaps through a read error. V and J are TRBV19 and TRBJ2-7; D gene unclear. The CDR3 length is 12 residues. Germline loops: CDR1 LNHDA, CDR2 SQIVND (reference sequence). The CDR3 here is CASSIQGSEPVF. CDR3 DNA: TGTGCCAGTAGTATTCAAGGCTCGGAACCCGTCTTC.

The chain joins TRBV4-2 to TRBJ1-3, with D perhaps TRBD1 (5 bases). Looked up from germline, CDR1 is LGHNA and CDR2 is YNFKEQ. V was trimmed by 1 base and J by 7 bases, leaving 17 bases between them. The CDR3 spans 16 residues. The CDR3 loop is CASSQVSRAKENTIYF. The CDR3 DNA reads as TGTGCCAGCAGCCAAGTGTCCAGGGCCAAGGAGAACACCATATATTTT.